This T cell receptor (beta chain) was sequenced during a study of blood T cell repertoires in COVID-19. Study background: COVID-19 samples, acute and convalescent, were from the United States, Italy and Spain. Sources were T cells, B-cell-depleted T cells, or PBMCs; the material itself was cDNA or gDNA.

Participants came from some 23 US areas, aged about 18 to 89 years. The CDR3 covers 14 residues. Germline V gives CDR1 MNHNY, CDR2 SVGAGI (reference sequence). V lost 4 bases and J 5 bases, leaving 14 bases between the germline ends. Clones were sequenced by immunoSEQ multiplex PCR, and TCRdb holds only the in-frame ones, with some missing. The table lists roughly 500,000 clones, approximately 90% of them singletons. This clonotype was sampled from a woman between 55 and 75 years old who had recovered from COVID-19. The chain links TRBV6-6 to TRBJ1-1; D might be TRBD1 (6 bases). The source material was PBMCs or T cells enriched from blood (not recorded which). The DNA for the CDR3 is TGTGCCAGCAGTTTGGACAGAACTGGGACTGAAGCTTTCTTT. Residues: CASSLDRTGTEAFF.